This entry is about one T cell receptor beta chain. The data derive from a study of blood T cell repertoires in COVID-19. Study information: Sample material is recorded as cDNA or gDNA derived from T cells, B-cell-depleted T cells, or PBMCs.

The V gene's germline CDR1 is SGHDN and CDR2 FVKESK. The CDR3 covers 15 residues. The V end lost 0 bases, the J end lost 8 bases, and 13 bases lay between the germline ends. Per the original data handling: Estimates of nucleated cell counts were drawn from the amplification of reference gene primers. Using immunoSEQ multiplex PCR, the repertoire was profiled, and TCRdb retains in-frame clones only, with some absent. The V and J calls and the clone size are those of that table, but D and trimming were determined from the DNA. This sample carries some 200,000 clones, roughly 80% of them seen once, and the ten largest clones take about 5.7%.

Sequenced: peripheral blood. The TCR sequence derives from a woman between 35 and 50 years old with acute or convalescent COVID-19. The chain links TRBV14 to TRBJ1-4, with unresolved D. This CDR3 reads CASSQDRRREEKLFF. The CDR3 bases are TGTGCCAGCAGCCAAGACCGACGGCGGGAAGAAAAACTGTTTTTT. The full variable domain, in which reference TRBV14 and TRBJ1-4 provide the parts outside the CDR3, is EAGVTQFPSHSVIEKGQTVTLRCDPISGHDNLYWYRRVMGKEIKFLLHFVKESKQDESGMPNNRFLAERTGGTYSTLKVQPAELEDSGVYFCASSQDRRREEKLFFGSGTQLSVL.